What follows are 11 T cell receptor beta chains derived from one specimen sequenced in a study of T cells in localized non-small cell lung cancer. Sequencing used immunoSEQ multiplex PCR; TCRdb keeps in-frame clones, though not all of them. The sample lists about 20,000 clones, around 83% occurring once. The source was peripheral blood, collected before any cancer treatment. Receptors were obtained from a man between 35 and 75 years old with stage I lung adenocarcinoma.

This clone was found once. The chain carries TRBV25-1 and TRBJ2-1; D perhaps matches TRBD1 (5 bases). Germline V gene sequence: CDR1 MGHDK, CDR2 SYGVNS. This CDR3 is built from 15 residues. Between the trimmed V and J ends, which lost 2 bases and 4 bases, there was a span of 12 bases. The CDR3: CASSETGARYNEQFF. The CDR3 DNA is TGTGCCAGCAGTGAAACTGGGGCTCGATACAATGAGCAGTTCTTC.

The CDR3 loop reads CASRPGNTGELFF. CDR3 bases: TGTGCCAGCAGGCCGGGGAATACCGGGGAGCTGTTTTTT. The J gene is TRBJ2-2, the V gene TRBV7-3; TRBD2 is a possible D gene (5 bases). CDR1 is SGHTA and CDR2 is FQGTGA in the germline V gene. This CDR3 spans 13 amino acids. Trimming removed 6 bases at V and 5 bases at J, with 10 bases between.

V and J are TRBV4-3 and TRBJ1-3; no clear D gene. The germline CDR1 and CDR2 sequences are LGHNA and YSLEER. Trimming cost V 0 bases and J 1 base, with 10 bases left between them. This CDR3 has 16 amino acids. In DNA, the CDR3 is TGCGCCAGCAGCCAAGATCGCGGAGGGTCTGGAAACACCATATATTTT. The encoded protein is CASSQDRGGSGNTIYF.

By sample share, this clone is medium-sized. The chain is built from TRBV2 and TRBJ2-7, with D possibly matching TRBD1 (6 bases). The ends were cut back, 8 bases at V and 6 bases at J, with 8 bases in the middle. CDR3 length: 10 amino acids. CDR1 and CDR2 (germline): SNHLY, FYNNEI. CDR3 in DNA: TGTGCCAGCCGGACAGTCGAGCAGTACTTC. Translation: CASRTVEQYF.

The CDR3 spells CATSGRTAQETQYF. The CDR3 nucleotides read TGTGCCACCAGCGGACGGACAGCTCAAGAGACCCAGTACTTC. The J gene is TRBJ2-5, the V gene TRBV15; possibly TRBD1 for D (6 bases). The V gene lost 5 bases and the J gene lost 2 bases, with 12 bases spanning the gap. The germline V gene encodes CDR1 LNHNV and CDR2 YYDKDF (reference sequence). The length of the CDR3 is 14 residues.

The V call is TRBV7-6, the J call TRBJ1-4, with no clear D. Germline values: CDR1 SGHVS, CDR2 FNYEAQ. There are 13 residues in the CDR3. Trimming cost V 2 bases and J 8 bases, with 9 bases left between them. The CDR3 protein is CASSLNPREKLFF. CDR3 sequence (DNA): TGTGCCAGCAGCTTAAACCCCCGAGAAAAACTGTTTTTT. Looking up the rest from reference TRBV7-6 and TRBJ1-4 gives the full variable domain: GAGVSQSPRYKVTKRGQDVALRCDPISGHVSLYWYRQALGQGPEFLTYFNYEAQQDKSGLPNDRFSAERPEGSISTLTIQRTEQRDSAMYRCASSLNPREKLFFGSGTQLSVL.

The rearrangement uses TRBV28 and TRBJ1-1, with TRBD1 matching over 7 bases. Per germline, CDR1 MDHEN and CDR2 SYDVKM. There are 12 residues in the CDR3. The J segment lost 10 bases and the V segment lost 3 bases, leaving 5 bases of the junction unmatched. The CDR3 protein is CASSFGQGGAFF. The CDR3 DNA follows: TGTGCCAGCAGTTTTGGTCAGGGGGGAGCTTTCTTT.

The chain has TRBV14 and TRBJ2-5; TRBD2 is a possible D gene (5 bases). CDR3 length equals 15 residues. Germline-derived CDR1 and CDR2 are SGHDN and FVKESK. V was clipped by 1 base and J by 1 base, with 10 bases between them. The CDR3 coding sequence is TGTGCCAGCAGCCAAGGGGGTCGGGGCCAAGAGACCCAGTACTTC. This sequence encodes CASSQGGRGQETQYF.

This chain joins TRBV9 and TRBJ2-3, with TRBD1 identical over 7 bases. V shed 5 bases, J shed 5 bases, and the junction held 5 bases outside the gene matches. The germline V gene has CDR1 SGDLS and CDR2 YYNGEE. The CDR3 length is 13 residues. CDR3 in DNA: TGTGCCAGCAGTTGGGGGACAGTAGATACGCAGTATTTT. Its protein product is CASSWGTVDTQYF.

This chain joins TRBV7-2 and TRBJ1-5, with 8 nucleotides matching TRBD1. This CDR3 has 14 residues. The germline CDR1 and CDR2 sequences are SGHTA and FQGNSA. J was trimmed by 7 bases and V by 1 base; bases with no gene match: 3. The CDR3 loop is CASSLGTGWQPQHF. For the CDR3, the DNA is TGTGCCAGCAGCTTAGGGACAGGGTGGCAGCCCCAGCATTTT.

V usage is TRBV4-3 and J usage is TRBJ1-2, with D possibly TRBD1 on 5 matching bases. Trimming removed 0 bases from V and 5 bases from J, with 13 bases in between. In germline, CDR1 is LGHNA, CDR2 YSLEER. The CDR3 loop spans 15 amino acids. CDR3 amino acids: CASSQDGQGNYGYTF. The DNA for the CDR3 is TGCGCCAGCAGCCAAGATGGGCAGGGTAATTATGGCTACACCTTC.